A single T cell receptor (beta chain) is shown here with its context. Its specificity is unknown. Trimming took off 5 bases at V and 3 bases at J, with 15 bases between the two ends. This CDR3 contains 15 residues. CDR1 is SEHNR and CDR2 is FQNEAQ in the germline V gene (reference sequence). This entry comes from a study of blood T cells in healthy people across ages. Study-wide context: Per two T cells, template switching captured roughly one barcoded beta molecule.

The authors ran a second PCR of about 7 to 11 cycles using a sample-barcoded 5' primer and a J-beta primer mix. The template-switch adaptor was a 5' adaptor with 12 random nucleotides. It tagged each cDNA molecule. TCRdb passed the 5' RACE reads through MiXCR, listing each CDR3 protein once. The data contain 1.5 million to 2 million distinct CDR3 sequences, roughly 52% of them seen just once; the ten biggest clones take up around 2.1%. Overall study findings and caveats: Relative to aged donors, long-lived donors carried more naive CD4+ cells and displayed higher diversity.

V usage is TRBV7-9 and J usage is TRBJ2-3, with D perhaps TRBD1 or TRBD2 (5 bases each). Material: blood. The sequence came from a woman between 40 and 55 years old in good health. The CDR3 region has the DNA TGTGCCAGCAGCCTAATGGGAGAGGGGACAGATACGCAGTATTTT. Translation: CASSLMGEGTDTQYF.